The sequence of this T cell receptor beta chain was determined in a study of cytomegalovirus exposure and HLA in healthy donors. Overall study findings and caveats: Researchers catalogued around 150 TCR beta chains as cytomegalovirus-associated.

The PCR contained 60 Vbeta and 13 Jbeta primers. Clones were sequenced by immunoSEQ multiplex PCR, and TCRdb holds only the in-frame ones, with some missing. In the table there are about 160,000 clones, around 84% of which are singletons. On this clone itself: Its matching antigen is unknown.

The germline V gene has CDR1 SGHRS and CDR2 YFSETQ. After removal of 5 bases from V and 3 bases from J, the junction contained 0 bases not matched to a gene. This CDR3 is 13 amino acids long. The rearrangement uses TRBV5-1 and TRBJ2-3; 10 bases are shared with TRBD1. The sample comprised PBMCs. The source is a man aged 18 to 29 in good health and CMV-seronegative. CDR3 amino acids: CASRDRGTDTQYF. As DNA, the CDR3 is TGCGCCAGCAGGGACAGGGGGACAGATACGCAGTATTTT.